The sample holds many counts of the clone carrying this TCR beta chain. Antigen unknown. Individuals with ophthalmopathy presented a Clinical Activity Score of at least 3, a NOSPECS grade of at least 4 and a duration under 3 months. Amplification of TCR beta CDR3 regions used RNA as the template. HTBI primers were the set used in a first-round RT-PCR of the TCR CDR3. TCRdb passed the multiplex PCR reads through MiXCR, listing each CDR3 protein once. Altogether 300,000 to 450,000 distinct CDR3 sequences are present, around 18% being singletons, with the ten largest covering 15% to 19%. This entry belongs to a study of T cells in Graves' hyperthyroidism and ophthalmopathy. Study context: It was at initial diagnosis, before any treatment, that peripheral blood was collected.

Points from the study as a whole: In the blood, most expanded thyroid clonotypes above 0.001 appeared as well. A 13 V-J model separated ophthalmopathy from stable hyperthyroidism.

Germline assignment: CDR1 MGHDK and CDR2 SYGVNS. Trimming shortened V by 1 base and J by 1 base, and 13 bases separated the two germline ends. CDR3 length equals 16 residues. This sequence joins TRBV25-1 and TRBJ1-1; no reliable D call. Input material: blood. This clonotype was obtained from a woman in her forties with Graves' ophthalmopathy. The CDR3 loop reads CASSELLVQPNTEAFF. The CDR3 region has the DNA TGTGCCAGCAGTGAATTGCTGGTACAACCGAACACTGAAGCTTTCTTT.